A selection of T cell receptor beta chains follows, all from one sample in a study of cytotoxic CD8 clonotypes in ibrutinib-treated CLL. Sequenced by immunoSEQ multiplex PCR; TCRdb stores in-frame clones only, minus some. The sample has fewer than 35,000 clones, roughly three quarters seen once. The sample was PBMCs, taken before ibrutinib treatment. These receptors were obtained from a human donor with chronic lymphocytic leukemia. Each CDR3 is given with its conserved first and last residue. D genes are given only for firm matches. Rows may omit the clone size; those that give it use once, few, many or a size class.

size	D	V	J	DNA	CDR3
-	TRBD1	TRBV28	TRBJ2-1	TGTGCCAGCAGCTCCGGGACAGGGTCTTGGCAGTTCTTC	CASSSGTGSWQFF
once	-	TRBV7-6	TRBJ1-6	TGTGCCAGCAGCTTCCAGACGATGGGCTCACCCCTCCACTTT	CASSFQTMGSPLHF
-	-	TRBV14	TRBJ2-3	TGTGCCAGCAGCCAAGGGTGGGCCCAACCGCAGTATTTT	CASSQGWAQPQYF
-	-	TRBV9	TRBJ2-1	TGTGCCAGCAGCGTATCCGCTAGCGCCCTACCCTACAATGAGCAGTTCTTC	CASSVSASALPYNEQFF
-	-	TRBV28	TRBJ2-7	TGTGCCAGCAGTCCCGTATCCTCGCAGGGCTACGAGCAGTACTTC	CASSPVSSQGYEQYF
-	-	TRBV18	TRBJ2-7	TGTGCCAGCTCCCCACCAGGGGCGCTTGGGAGCGAGCAGTACTTC	CASSPPGALGSEQYF
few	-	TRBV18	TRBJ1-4	TGTGCCAGCTCACCACCGGGCGGGGATGAAAAACTGTTTTTT	CASSPPGGDEKLFF
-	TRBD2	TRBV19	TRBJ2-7	TGTGCCAGTAGTATAGGGCTAGCGGGAACTTACGAGCAGTACTTC	CASSIGLAGTYEQYF
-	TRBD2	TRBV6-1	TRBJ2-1	TGTGCCAGCCTTGGCGGGAGGGCCTCCTACAATGAGCAGTTCTTC	CASLGGRASYNEQFF
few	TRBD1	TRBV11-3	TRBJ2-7	TGTGCCAGCAGTTATCGGGGACAGGTTGTTGAGCAGTACTTC	CASSYRGQVVEQYF
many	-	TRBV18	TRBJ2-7	TGTGCCAGCTCACCGTCGATGAAGGACGAGCAGTACTTC	CASSPSMKDEQYF
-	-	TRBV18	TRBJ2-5	TGTGCCAGCTCACCACATCACCAAGAGACCCAGTACTTC	CASSPHHQETQYF
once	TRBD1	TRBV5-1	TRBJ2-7	TGCGCCAGCAGCTTAAGACCGGGACAGGACTACGAGCAGTACTTC	CASSLRPGQDYEQYF
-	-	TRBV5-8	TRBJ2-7	TGTGCCAGCAGCTTGGCTCCAAGCTACGAGCAGTACTTC	CASSLAPSYEQYF
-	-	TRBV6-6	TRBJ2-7	TGTGCCAGCAGTTACTCCTACAGGAGCTCCTACGAGCAGTACTTC	CASSYSYRSSYEQYF
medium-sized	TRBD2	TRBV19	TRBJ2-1	TGTGCCAGTAGTTGGACTAGCGGTAGCTCCTACAATGAGCAGTTCTTC	CASSWTSGSSYNEQFF
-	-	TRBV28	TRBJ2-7	TGTGCCAGCAGTCCCGGCGGCTACGAGCAGTACTTC	CASSPGGYEQYF
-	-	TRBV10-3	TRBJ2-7	TGTGCCATCAGTGAGGCCGATAGGAGCTCCTACGAGCAGTACTTC	CAISEADRSSYEQYF
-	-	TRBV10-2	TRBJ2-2	TGCGCCAGCGTGGACAGCGACAACACCGGGGAGCTGTTTTTT	CASVDSDNTGELFF
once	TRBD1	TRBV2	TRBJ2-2	TGTGCCAGCAGCGCAGGGGGCCACGGGGAGCTGTTTTTT	CASSAGGHGELFF
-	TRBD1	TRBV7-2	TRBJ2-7	TGTGCCAGCAGCTTAGCCCCGTCCGGGACAGGGTACTCTAAGCAGTACTTC	CASSLAPSGTGYSKQYF
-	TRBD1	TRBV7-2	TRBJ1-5	TGTGCCAGCAGCGGCCGCAGGGGGGACCTTCCGCAGCCCCAGCATTTT	CASSGRRGDLPQPQHF
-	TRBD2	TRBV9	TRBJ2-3	TGTGCCAGCAGCCGGGGGGAAGCGGGTACGCAGTATTTT	CASSRGEAGTQYF
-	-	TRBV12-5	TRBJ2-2	TGTGCTAGTGCAGGGGTCACCGGGGAGCTGTTTTTT	CASAGVTGELFF
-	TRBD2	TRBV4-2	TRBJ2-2	TGTGCCAGCAGCCAAGATCTCGGGGGGGTGGCCGGGGAGCTGTTTTTT	CASSQDLGGVAGELFF
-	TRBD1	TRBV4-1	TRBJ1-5	TGCGCCAGCAGCCAAGGGACAGGGTATGGACAGCCCCAGCATTTT	CASSQGTGYGQPQHF
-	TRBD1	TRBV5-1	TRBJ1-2	TGCGCCAGCAGCAGCGTAGGGACAGGGAAAGACTACACCTTC	CASSSVGTGKDYTF
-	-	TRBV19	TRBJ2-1	TGTGCCAGTACGCCGCTTGGGGCGGGCGACTACAATGAGCAGTTCTTC	CASTPLGAGDYNEQFF
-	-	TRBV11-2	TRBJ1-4	TGTGCCAGCAGCTTAGGCGTTGACGGAAAACTGTTTTTT	CASSLGVDGKLFF